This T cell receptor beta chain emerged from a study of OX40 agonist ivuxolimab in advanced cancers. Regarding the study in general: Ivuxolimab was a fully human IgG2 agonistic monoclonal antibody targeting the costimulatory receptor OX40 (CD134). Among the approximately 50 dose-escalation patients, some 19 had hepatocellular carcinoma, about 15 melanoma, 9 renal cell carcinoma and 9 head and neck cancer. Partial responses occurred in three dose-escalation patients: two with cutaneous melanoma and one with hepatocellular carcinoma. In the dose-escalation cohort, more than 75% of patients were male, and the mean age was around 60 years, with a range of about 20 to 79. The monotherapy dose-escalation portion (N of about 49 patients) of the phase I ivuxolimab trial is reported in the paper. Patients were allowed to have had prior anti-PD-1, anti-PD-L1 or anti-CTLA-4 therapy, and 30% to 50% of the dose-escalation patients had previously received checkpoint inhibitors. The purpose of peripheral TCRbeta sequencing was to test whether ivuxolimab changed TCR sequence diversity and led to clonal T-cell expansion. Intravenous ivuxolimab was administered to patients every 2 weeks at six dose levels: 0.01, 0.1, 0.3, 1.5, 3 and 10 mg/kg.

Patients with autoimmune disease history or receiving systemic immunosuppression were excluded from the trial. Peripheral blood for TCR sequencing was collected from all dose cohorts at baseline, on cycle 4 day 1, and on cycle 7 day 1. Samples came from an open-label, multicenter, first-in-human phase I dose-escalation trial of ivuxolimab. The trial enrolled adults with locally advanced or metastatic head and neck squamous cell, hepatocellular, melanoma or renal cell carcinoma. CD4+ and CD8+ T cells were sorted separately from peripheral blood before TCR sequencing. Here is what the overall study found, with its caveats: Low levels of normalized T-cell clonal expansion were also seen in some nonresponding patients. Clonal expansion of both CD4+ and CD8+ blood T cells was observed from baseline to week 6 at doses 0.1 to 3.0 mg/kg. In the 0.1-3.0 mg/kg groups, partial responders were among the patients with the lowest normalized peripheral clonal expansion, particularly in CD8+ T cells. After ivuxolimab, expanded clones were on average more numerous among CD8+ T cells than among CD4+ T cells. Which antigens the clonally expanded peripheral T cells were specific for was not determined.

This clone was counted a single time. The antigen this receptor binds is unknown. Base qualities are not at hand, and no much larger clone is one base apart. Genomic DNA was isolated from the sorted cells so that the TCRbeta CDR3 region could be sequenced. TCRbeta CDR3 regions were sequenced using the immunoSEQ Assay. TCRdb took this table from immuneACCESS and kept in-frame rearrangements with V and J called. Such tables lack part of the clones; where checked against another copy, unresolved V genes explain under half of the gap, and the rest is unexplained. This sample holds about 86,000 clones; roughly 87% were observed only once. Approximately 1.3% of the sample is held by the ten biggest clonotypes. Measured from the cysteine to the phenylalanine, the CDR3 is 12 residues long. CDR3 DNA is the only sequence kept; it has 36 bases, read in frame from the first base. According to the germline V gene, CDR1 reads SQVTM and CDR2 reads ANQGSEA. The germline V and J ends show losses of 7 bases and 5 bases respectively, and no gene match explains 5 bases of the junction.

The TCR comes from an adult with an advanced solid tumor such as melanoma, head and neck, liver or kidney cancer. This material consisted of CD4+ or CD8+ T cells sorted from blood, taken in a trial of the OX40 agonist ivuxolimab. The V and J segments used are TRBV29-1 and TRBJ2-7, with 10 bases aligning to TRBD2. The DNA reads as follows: TGCAGCGCCCTTCTAGCGGGGGACGAGCAGTACTTC. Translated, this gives CSALLAGDEQYF.